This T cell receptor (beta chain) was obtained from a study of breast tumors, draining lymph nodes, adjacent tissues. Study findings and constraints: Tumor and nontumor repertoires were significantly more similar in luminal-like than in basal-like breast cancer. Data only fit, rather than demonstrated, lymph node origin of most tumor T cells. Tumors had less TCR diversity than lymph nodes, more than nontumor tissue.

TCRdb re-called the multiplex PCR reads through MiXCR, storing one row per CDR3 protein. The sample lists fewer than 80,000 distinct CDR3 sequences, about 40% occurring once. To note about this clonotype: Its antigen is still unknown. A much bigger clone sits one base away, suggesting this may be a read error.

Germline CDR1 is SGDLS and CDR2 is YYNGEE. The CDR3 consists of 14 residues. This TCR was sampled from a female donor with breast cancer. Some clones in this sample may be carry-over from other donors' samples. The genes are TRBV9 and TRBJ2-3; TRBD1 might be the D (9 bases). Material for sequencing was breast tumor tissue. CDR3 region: CASSVSDRGTRASF. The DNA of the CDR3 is TGTGCCAGCAGCGTATCAGACAGGGGGACTAGAGCTTCCTTT.